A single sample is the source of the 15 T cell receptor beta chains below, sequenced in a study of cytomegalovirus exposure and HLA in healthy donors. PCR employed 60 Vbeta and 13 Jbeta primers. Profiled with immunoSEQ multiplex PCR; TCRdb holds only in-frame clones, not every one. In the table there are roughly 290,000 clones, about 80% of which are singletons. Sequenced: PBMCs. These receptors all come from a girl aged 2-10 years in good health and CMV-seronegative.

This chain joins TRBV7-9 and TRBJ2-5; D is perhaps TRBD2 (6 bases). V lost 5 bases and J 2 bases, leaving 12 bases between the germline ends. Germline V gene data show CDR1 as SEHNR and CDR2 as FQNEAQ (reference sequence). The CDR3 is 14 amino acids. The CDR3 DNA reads TGTGCCAGCAGCGCCGTACGGGGGCAAGAGACCCAGTACTTC. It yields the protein CASSAVRGQETQYF.

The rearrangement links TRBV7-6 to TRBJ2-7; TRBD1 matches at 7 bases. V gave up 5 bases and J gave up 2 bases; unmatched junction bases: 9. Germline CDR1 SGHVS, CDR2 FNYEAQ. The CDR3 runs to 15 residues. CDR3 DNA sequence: TGTGCCAGCAGCCTAGACGAGGGGGCGACCTACGAGCAGTACTTC. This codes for CASSLDEGATYEQYF.

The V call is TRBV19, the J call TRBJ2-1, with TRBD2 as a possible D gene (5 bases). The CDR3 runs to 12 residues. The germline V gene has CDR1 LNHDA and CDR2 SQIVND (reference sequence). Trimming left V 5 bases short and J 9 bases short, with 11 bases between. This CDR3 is CASSLFGGEQFF. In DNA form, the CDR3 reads TGTGCCAGTAGTCTTTTTGGAGGTGAGCAGTTCTTC.

The CDR3 reads CAWSLDSSGNTIYF. CDR3 bases: TGTGCCTGGAGCCTAGACTCCTCTGGAAACACCATATATTTT. The V gene is TRBV30, the J gene TRBJ1-3; D is ambiguous. Trimming removed 3 bases at V and 0 bases at J, with 9 bases between. Germline CDR1 reads GTSNPN; CDR2 reads SVGIG (reference sequence). This CDR3 is 14 amino acids long.

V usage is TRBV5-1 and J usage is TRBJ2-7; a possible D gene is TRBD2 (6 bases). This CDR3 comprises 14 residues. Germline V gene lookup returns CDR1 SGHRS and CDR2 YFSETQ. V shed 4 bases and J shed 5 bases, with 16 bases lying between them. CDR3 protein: CASSPGTPGHEQYF. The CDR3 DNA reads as TGCGCCAGCAGCCCCGGGACTCCGGGGCACGAGCAGTACTTC.

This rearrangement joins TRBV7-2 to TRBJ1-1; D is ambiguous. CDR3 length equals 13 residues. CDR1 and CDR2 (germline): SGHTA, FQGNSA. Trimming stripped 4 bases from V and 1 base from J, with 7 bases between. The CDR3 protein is CASSSQENTEAFF. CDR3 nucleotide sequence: TGTGCCAGCAGCTCTCAGGAGAACACTGAAGCTTTCTTT. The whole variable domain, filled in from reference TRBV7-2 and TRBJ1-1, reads GAGVSQSPSNKVTEKGKDVELRCDPISGHTALYWYRQSLGQGLEFLIYFQGNSAPDKSGLPSDRFSAERTGGSVSTLTIQRTQQEDSAVYLCASSSQENTEAFFGQGTRLTVV.

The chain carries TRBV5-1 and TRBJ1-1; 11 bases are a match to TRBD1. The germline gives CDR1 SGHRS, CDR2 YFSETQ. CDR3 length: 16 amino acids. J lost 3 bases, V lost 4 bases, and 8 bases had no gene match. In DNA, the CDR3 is TGCGCCAGCAGCCCGAAGGACAGGGGGCTAGACACTGAAGCTTTCTTT. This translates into CASSPKDRGLDTEAFF.

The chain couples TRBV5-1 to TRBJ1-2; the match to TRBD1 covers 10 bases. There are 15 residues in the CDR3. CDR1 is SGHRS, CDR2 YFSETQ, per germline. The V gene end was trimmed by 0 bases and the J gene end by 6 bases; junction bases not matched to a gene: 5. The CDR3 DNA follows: TGCGCCAGCAGCTTGGGGACAGGGGGAGCTGATGGCTACACCTTC. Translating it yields CASSLGTGGADGYTF.

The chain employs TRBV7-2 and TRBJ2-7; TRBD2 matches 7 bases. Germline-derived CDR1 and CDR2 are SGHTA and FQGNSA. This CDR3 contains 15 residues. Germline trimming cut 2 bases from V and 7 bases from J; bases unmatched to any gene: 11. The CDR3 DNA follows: TGTGCCAGCAGCTTAACGGGGGGTACCCTAGGAGAGCAGTACTTC. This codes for CASSLTGGTLGEQYF.

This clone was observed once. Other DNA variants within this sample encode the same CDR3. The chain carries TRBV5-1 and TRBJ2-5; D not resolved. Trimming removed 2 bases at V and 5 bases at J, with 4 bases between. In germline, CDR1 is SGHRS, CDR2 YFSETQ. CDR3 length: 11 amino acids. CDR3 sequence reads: CASSLQETQYF. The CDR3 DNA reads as TGCGCCAGCAGCTTACAGGAGACCCAGTACTTC. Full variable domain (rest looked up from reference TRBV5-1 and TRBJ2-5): KAGVTQTPRYLIKTRGQQVTLSCSPISGHRSVSWYQQTPGQGLQFLFEYFSETQRNKGNFPGRFSGRQFSNSRSEMNVSTLELGDSALYLCASSLQETQYFGPGTRLLVL.

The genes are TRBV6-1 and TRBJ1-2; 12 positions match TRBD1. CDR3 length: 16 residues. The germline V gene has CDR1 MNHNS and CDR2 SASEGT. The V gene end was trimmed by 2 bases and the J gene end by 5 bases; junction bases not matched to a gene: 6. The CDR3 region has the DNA TGTGCCAGCAGTGAAAAGGGGACAGGGGGCCGGTATGGCTACACCTTC. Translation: CASSEKGTGGRYGYTF.

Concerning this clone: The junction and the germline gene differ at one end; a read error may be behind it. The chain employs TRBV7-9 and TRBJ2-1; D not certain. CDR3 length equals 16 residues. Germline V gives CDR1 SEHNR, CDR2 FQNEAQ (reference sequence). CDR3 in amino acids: CSSSLGTVSSYNEQFF. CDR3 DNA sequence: TGTTCCAGCAGCTTAGGAACGGTAAGCTCCTACAATGAGCAGTTCTTC.

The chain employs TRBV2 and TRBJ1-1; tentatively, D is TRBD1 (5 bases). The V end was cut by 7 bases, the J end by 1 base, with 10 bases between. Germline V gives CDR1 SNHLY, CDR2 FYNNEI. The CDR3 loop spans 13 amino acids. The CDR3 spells CASITGPNTEAFF. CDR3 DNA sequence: TGTGCCAGCATTACAGGACCGAACACTGAAGCTTTCTTT.

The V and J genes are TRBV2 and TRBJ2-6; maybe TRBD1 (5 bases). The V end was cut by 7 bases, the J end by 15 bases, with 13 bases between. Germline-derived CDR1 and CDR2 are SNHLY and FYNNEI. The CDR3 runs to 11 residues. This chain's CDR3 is CASNDRPGLTF. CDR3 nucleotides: TGTGCCAGCAACGACAGACCCGGCCTGACTTTC.

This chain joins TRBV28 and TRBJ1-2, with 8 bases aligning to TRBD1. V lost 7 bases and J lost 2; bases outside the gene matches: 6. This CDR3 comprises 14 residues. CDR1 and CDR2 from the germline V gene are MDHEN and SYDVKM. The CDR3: CASKVGQVNYGYTF. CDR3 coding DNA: TGTGCCAGCAAGGTGGGACAGGTGAACTATGGCTACACCTTC.